This T cell receptor (beta chain) originates from a study of blood T cell repertoires in COVID-19. This study enrolled people aged about 18 to 100 from around 26 US geographic areas. Only in-frame clones appear in the TCRdb table, and some are missing; sequencing was by immunoSEQ multiplex PCR. The sample contains more than 200,000 clones, around 89% of which appear only once. J gave up 1 base and V 6 bases, and 3 bases lay outside the gene matches. The CDR3 sequence is 15 residues long. Looked up from germline, CDR1 is MRHNA and CDR2 is SNTAGT. The chain has TRBV6-4 and TRBJ2-1, with 10 bases fitting TRBD2. Sequenced input: PBMCs or T cells enriched from blood (not recorded which). This receptor was identified in a woman aged 30 to 39 who had recovered from COVID-19. The CDR3 sequence is CASSTLAGSYNEQFF. The CDR3, as DNA: TGTGCCAGCAGCACACTAGCGGGGTCCTACAATGAGCAGTTCTTC.